Reported below is one TCR beta chain. The sample comes from a study of blood T cell repertoires in COVID-19. At the level of the study: The United States, Italy and Spain supplied acute and convalescent COVID-19 samples. From T cells, B-cell-depleted T cells, or PBMCs came the material, which was cDNA or gDNA.

CDR1 is SEHNR and CDR2 is FQNEAQ in the germline V gene (reference sequence). V was cut by 0 bases and J by 0 bases, with 9 bases left in between. CDR3 size: 16 residues. Profiled with immunoSEQ multiplex PCR; TCRdb holds only in-frame clones, not every one. The table shows 400,000 to 450,000 clones, with 80% to 90% occurring only once. Material for sequencing was peripheral blood. The V gene is TRBV7-9, the J gene TRBJ1-3; possible D gene TRBD1, 5 bases. The TCR was taken from a woman aged 25 to 39 with active or convalescent COVID-19. CDR3 sequence reads: CASSLALDTSGNTIYF. In DNA form, the CDR3 reads TGTGCCAGCAGCTTAGCTTTGGACACCTCTGGAAACACCATATATTTT.